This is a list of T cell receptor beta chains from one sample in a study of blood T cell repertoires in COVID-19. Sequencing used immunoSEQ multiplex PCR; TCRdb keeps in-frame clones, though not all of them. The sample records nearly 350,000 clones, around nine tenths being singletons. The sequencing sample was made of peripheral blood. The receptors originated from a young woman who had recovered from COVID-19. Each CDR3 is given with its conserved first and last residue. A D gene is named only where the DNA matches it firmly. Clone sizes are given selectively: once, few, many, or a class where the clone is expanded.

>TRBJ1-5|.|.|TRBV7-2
CASSWEGVGYQPQHF
TGTGCCAGCAGCTGGGAGGGGGTAGGGTACCAGCCCCAGCATTTT
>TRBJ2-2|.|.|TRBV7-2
CASSSGLSNTGELFF
TGTGCCAGCAGCTCAGGGCTTTCGAACACCGGGGAGCTGTTTTTT
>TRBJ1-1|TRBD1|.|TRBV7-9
CASSSTGGGPNTEAFF
TGTGCCAGCAGCTCGACAGGGGGCGGACCGAACACTGAAGCTTTCTTT
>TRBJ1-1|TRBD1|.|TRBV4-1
CASSLQQGVETEAFF
TGCGCCAGCAGCCTCCAACAGGGGGTAGAGACTGAAGCTTTCTTT
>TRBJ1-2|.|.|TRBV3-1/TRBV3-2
CASSQESSPNYGYTF
TGTGCCAGCAGCCAAGAGAGTTCTCCTAACTATGGCTACACCTTC
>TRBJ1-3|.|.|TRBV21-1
CASSKIAGGSGNTIYF
TGTGCCAGCAGCAAAATTGCAGGGGGGTCTGGAAACACCATATATTTT
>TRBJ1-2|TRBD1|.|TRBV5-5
CASSPGQNYGYTF
TGTGCCAGCAGCCCGGGACAGAACTATGGCTACACCTTC
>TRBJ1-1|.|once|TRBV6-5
CASSLAGTEAFF
TGTGCCAGCAGTCTAGCGGGCACTGAAGCTTTCTTT
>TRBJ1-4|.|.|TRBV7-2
CASSHQRREKLFF
TGTGCCAGCAGTCACCAGCGACGTGAAAAACTGTTTTTT
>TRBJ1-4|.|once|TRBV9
CASSVAGGDNEKLFF
TGTGCCAGCAGCGTAGCGGGAGGTGATAATGAAAAACTGTTTTTT
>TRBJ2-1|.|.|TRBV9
CASSVDGGPMGNEQFF
TGTGCCAGCAGCGTAGACGGAGGGCCCATGGGAAATGAGCAGTTCTTC
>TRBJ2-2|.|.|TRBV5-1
CASSWTADTGELFF
TGCGCCAGCAGCTGGACAGCCGACACCGGGGAGCTGTTTTTT
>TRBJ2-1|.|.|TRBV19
CASSPDYLDYNEQFF
TGTGCCAGTAGTCCGGACTATCTAGACTACAATGAGCAGTTCTTC
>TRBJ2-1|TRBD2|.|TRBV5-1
CASRQLAGVSGQFF
TGCGCCAGCAGGCAGCTAGCGGGAGTCTCGGGGCAGTTCTTC
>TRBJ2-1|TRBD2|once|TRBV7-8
CASSLAALAGENEQFF
TGTGCCAGCAGCTTAGCGGCACTAGCGGGAGAAAATGAGCAGTTCTTC
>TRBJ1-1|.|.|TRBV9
CASSVTKTPGTEAFF
TGTGCCAGCAGCGTAACTAAAACACCGGGAACTGAAGCTTTCTTT
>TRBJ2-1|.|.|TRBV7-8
CASSLALAGNNEQFF
TGTGCCAGCAGCTTAGCGCTGGCGGGTAACAATGAGCAGTTCTTC
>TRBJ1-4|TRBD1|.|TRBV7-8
CASSADRVGEKLFF
TGTGCCAGCAGCGCTGACAGGGTGGGTGAAAAACTGTTTTTT
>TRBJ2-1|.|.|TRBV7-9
CAEAGGSGYNEQFF
TGTGCCGAAGCTGGAGGGTCAGGATACAATGAGCAGTTCTTC
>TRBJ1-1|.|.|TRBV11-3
CASSFKGANTEAFF
TGTGCCAGCAGCTTTAAAGGGGCGAACACTGAAGCTTTCTTT
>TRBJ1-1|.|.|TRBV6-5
CASAKTGFTEAFF
TGTGCCAGCGCAAAGACAGGTTTTACTGAAGCTTTCTTT
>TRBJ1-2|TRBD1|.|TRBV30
CAWSVQGGGGYTF
TGTGCCTGGAGTGTACAGGGGGGTGGCGGCTACACCTTC
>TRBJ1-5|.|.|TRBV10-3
CAISDLMGGQPQHF
TGTGCCATCAGTGACCTCATGGGGGGTCAGCCCCAGCATTTT
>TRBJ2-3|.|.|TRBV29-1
CSGTRSTDTQYF
TGCAGCGGGACACGAAGCACAGATACGCAGTATTTT
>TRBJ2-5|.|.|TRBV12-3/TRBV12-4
CASSYIRGETQYF
TGTGCCAGCAGTTATATTCGGGGAGAGACCCAGTACTTC
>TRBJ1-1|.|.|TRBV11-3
CASSKGANTEAFF
TGTGCCAGCAGCAAAGGAGCGAACACTGAAGCTTTCTTT
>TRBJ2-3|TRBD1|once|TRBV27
CASSRTGADTQYF
TGTGCCAGCAGTCGGACAGGGGCAGATACGCAGTATTTT
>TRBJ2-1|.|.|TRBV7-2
CASSLSSLYNEQFF
TGTGCCAGCAGCTTAAGCTCGCTATACAATGAGCAGTTCTTC
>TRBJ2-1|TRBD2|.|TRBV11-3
CASSVAGTEQFF
TGTGCCAGCAGCGTAGCGGGAACCGAGCAGTTCTTC
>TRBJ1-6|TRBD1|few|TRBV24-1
CATRGQGDSPLHF
TGTGCCACCAGGGGACAGGGTGATTCACCCCTCCACTTT
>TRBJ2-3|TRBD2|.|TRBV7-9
CASSLASREATDTQYF
TGTGCCAGCAGCTTAGCCTCGCGGGAGGCCACAGATACGCAGTATTTT
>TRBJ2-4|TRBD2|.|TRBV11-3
CASSFSGTSGVVGIQYF
TGTGCCAGCAGCTTCTCCGGGACTAGCGGGGTCGTCGGCATTCAGTACTTC
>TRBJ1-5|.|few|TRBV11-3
CASSLQGNQPQHF
TGTGCCAGCAGCTTACAGGGTAATCAGCCCCAGCATTTT